These 8 T cell receptor beta chains were sequenced from one sample in a study of PD-1 and CTLA-4 blockade in melanoma. Using immunoSEQ multiplex PCR, the repertoire was profiled, and TCRdb retains in-frame clones only, with some absent. The sample lists about 30,000 clones, around 90% occurring once. Specimen: CD8+ T cells from peripheral blood, collected from a patient given anti-PD-1 treatment. These receptors came from a human donor with melanoma.

Here the CDR3 reads CASGPGRVDTEAFF. The CDR3 coding sequence is TGCGCCAGCGGCCCTGGCCGTGTGGACACTGAAGCTTTCTTT. V gene TRBV5-1 combines with J gene TRBJ1-1, with D unclear. Trimming took 7 bases from V and 3 from J, leaving 16 bases between them. The V gene's germline CDR1 is SGHRS and CDR2 YFSETQ. This CDR3 is built from 14 residues.

The rearrangement joins TRBV4-1 to TRBJ1-6, with 8 positions matching TRBD1. J gave up 0 bases and V 2 bases, and 3 bases lay outside the gene matches. Germline V gene sequence: CDR1 MGHRA, CDR2 YSYEKL. This CDR3 is built from 17 residues. CDR3 coding DNA: TGCGCCAGCAGCCAACGGACAGGGAGCTCCTATAATTCACCCCTCCACTTT. Encoded protein: CASSQRTGSSYNSPLHF.

V usage is TRBV5-8 and J usage is TRBJ1-1; D possibly corresponds to TRBD1 (6 bases). V lost 5 bases, J lost 5 bases, and 16 bases lay in between. In germline, CDR1 is SGHTS, CDR2 YDEGEE. The CDR3 runs to 14 residues. CDR3 sequence reads: CASSYTGLGTEAFF. The CDR3 bases are TGTGCCAGCAGTTACACAGGGTTGGGAACTGAAGCTTTCTTT. The full variable domain, with the rest looked up from reference TRBV5-8 and TRBJ1-1, is EAGVTQSPTHLIKTRGQQATLRCSPISGHTSVYWYQQALGLGLQFLLWYDEGEERNRGNFPPRFSGRQFPNYSSELNVNALELEDSALYLCASSYTGLGTEAFFGQGTRLTVV.

This chain connects TRBV4-2 to TRBJ2-7; a possible D gene is TRBD1 (6 bases). The length of the CDR3 is 14 residues. Germline V lookup: CDR1 LGHNA, CDR2 YNFKEQ. Trimming removed 1 base from V and 4 bases from J, with 11 bases in between. The DNA for the CDR3 is TGTGCCAGCAGCCAAGGGTCTCAGGGGTACGAGCAGTACTTC. Translation: CASSQGSQGYEQYF.

This chain links TRBV7-2 with TRBJ2-5; TRBD2 aligns across 12 bases. Trimming cost V 5 bases and J 1 base; bases outside gene matches: 5. Germline assignment: CDR1 SGHTA and CDR2 FQGNSA. The CDR3 consists of 16 residues. The CDR3 protein is CASSIRLAGAQETQYF. For the CDR3, the DNA is TGTGCCAGCAGCATAAGACTAGCGGGGGCCCAAGAGACCCAGTACTTC.

The V and J genes are TRBV5-4 and TRBJ2-3, with D possibly TRBD2 on 6 matching bases. There are 13 residues in the CDR3. The germline V and J ends were trimmed by 3 bases and 3 bases, with 8 bases remaining between them. Germline lookup yields CDR1 SGHNT and CDR2 YYREEE (reference sequence). The CDR3 sequence is CASSSGLTDTQYF. The CDR3 nucleotides read TGTGCCAGCAGCTCGGGACTTACAGATACGCAGTATTTT.

The rearrangement joins TRBV7-9 to TRBJ2-2; 14 bases are a match to TRBD2. The germline V gene encodes CDR1 SEHNR and CDR2 FQNEAQ (reference sequence). J lost 1 base, V lost 8 bases, and 6 bases had no gene match. The CDR3 loop spans 17 amino acids. The DNA of the CDR3 is TGTGCCAGCCCCCCCGGGACTAGCGGGGGGAACACCGGGGAGCTGTTTTTT. Amino acids: CASPPGTSGGNTGELFF.

The chain combines TRBV5-1 with TRBJ2-5; possible D gene TRBD1, 6 bases. Germline CDR1 is SGHRS and CDR2 is YFSETQ. This CDR3 region has 13 residues. Trimming shortened V by 4 bases and J by 3 bases, and 10 bases separated the two germline ends. The chain's CDR3 is CASSPRQEETQYF. The CDR3 DNA follows: TGCGCCAGCAGCCCCAGACAGGAAGAGACCCAGTACTTC.